This TCR beta chain came from a study of tumor-infiltrating lymphocytes in glioblastoma multiforme (dated by TCRdb to 2015 to 2018). Regarding the research as a whole: The study tested whether intratumoral genomic heterogeneity fosters TIL diversity by jointly investigating somatic mutations, TIL diversity and immune response activity.

This clonotype was seen more than once but under ten times. Its recognized antigen is unknown. Qualities for individual bases were not recorded, and no much larger clone is one base off. The AllPrep DNA/RNA mini kit was used to purify genomic DNA and total RNA at the same time from each of the approximately 11 tumor samples. OD 260/280 ratios above 1.9 and RNA integrity numbers above 6.5 were observed for all RNA. V and J are trimmed by 5 bases and 4 bases, and the gene matches miss 7 bases of the junction. The germline V gene provides CDR1 MNHEY and CDR2 SVGEGT. CDR3 length: 14 amino acids, cysteine to phenylalanine. The only DNA kept is the CDR3, 42 bases in frame from the first base. Study-level results and caveats: Because T cells carry unequal numbers of TCR transcripts, RNA-based TCR sequencing may distort clone frequencies. The authors noted that sorting T cells into functional subsets, which was not done in this study, would be a future improvement. Generalizability is limited because the TCR and somatic mutation analysis included only one glioblastoma patient.

A modified ARM-PCR protocol with multiple V-beta primers and a C-beta primer was used to build TCRB libraries from RNA via three nested multiplex PCR rounds. TCRB-specific cDNA was synthesized from around 0.5 ug total RNA with ProtoScript II Reverse Transcriptase and a C-beta primer. No unique molecular identifiers were described for the TCRB libraries. In the third PCR, barcodes and adapters were added over about 25 cycles using Deep VentR (exo-) polymerase, and bands of 250-500 bp were then gel purified. TCRB libraries were sequenced with 250 bp paired-end reads on an Illumina HiSeq 2500. The study's processing was this. Trimmomatic was used to clean reads, FLASH to merge reads, MiGEC to assign V, D and J segments, and VDJtools to perform the analysis. VDJtools was used to calculate the Shannon-Wiener diversity index, which quantified repertoire diversity. TCRdb reanalyzed the raw reads on its own, using fastp at Q25 for trimming and MiXCR for clone calling, and kept in-frame beta chains. CDR3 protein sequences are deduplicated, and each keeps its most common genes and DNA. These V and J calls originate from TCRdb's pipeline instead of the authors' own analysis. The table for this sample lists 8,000 to 10,000 distinct CDR3 sequences; just over 65% of them were counted only once. The top ten constitute approximately 53% of the sample.

The rearranged chain carries TRBV6-2 or TRBV6-3 and TRBJ1-2; 7 central nucleotides agree with TRBD1. This receptor was taken from a male donor with glioblastoma. Material for sequencing was brain tumor tissue. The CDR3 protein: CASSPGQRFYGYTF. The nucleotide sequence reads as follows: TGTGCCAGCAGTCCGGGACAGCGATTCTATGGCTACACCTTC.